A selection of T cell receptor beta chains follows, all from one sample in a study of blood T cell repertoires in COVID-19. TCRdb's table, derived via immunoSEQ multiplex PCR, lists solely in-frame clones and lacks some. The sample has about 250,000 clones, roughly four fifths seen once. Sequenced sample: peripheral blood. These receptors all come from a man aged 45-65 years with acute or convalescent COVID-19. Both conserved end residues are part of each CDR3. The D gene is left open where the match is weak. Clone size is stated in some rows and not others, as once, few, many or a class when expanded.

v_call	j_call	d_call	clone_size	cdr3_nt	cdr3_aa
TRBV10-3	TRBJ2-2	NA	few	TGTGCCATCAGCCCACCTAGCGACACCGGGGAGCTGTTTTTT	CAISPPSDTGELFF
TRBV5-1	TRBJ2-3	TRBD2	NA	TGCGCCAGCAGACCAGCGGGGAGCACAGATACGCAGTATTTT	CASRPAGSTDTQYF
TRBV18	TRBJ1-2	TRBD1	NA	TGTGCCAGCTCACCAGAGACAGGGGGCGCGGATGGCTACACCTTC	CASSPETGGADGYTF
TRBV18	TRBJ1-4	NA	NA	TGTGCCAGCTCACGGGGAGCAAATGAAAAACTGTTTTTT	CASSRGANEKLFF
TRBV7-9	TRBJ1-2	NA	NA	TGTGCCAGCAGCTTGGCAGGGAACTATGGCTACACCTTC	CASSLAGNYGYTF
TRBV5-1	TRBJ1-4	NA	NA	TGCGCCAGCAGCCCCGACAGACCTGAAAAACTGTTTTTT	CASSPDRPEKLFF
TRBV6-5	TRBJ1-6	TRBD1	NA	TGTGCCAGCAGTTACCACCCGACAGGGCCTTATTCACCCCTCCACTTT	CASSYHPTGPYSPLHF
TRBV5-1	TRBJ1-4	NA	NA	TGCGCCAGCAGCCCGGGGGTTGATGAAAAACTGTTTTTT	CASSPGVDEKLFF
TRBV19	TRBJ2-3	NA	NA	TGTGCCAGTAGTATGGCAGAAGGCACAGATACGCAGTATTTT	CASSMAEGTDTQYF
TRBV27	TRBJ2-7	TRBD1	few	TGTGCCAGCAGTTTCTGGGGGCGGCAGGGGGCTAACGAGCAGTACTTC	CASSFWGRQGANEQYF
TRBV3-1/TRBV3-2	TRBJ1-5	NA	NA	TGTGCCAGCAGCCAAGGTAGCTGGGGGGGCAATCAGCCCCAGCATTTT	CASSQGSWGGNQPQHF
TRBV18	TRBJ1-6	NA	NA	TGTGCCAGCTCACCAGGGCCTAATTCACCCCTCCACTTT	CASSPGPNSPLHF
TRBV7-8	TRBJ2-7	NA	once	TGTGCCAGCAGCTCGATACCGACGGGGAGCTCCTACGAGCAGTACTTC	CASSSIPTGSSYEQYF
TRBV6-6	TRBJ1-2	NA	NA	TGTGCCAGCAGGCCTCAGGGGTTCAACTATGGCTACACCTTC	CASRPQGFNYGYTF
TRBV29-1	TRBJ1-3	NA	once	TGCAGCGTCCGGGTCACGCCAAACACCATATATTTT	CSVRVTPNTIYF
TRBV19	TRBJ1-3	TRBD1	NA	TGTGCCAGTAGTATCGAAGAAATCATGACAGGGCCCGGAAACACCATATATTTT	CASSIEEIMTGPGNTIYF
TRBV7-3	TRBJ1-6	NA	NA	TGTGCCAGCAGCTTTTCACAGCTTAATTCACCCCTCCACTTT	CASSFSQLNSPLHF
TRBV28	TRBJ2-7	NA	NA	TGTGCCAGCAGTTTCTCAAGGGGGCAGTACTTC	CASSFSRGQYF
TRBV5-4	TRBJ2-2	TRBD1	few	TGTGCCAGCAGCACCGAGACAGGGTCCGCCACCGGGGAGCTGTTTTTT	CASSTETGSATGELFF
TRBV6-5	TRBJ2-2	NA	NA	TGTGCCAGCAGTTTCATTTTTGGGGAGCTGTTTTTT	CASSFIFGELFF
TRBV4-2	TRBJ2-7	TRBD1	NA	TGTGCCAGCAGCCAACCCGACAGGGCGTATAAGGAGCAGTACTTC	CASSQPDRAYKEQYF
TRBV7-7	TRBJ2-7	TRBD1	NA	TGTGCTAGCAGCCTATCGGACAGGGGGCTGTACGAGCAGTACTTC	CASSLSDRGLYEQYF